The rows below give T cell receptor beta chains drawn from one sample of a study of blood T cells in healthy people across ages. TCRdb analysed the 5' RACE reads with MiXCR anew, one entry per CDR3 protein. The sample lists 850,000 to 1,000,000 distinct CDR3 sequences; 48% were seen once. Sequencing was performed on blood. The origin of the receptors is a man aged 25 to 40 in good health. The CDR3 runs from the conserved cysteine through the conserved F or W. Each record gives: CDR3 protein, CDR3 DNA, J gene, clone size, V gene, D gene. D genes are given only for firm matches. The size field is filled for only some rows; it gives once, few, many or a size class.

CASRGFQETQYF TGTGCCAGCAGGGGTTTCCAAGAGACCCAGTACTTC TRBJ2-5 few TRBV27 -
CASSDPDNEQFF TGTGCCAGCAGTGATCCGGACAATGAGCAGTTCTTC TRBJ2-1 - TRBV6-4 -
CASSYKTGTYEQYF TGTGCCAGCAGTTACAAAACGGGGACCTACGAGCAGTACTTC TRBJ2-7 few TRBV6-2/TRBV6-3 -
CASSLVESYGYTF TGTGCCAGCAGCTTAGTGGAGTCGTATGGCTACACCTTC TRBJ1-2 - TRBV13 -
CASSLEGQGRSGELFF TGTGCCAGCAGCCTCGAGGGACAGGGGAGGTCCGGGGAGCTGTTTTTT TRBJ2-2 few TRBV4-2 TRBD1
CASSLQAVQLNTEAFF TGCGCCAGCAGTCTTCAGGCGGTACAATTGAACACTGAAGCTTTCTTT TRBJ1-1 - TRBV5-1 -
CASSQGGYDLHF TGTGCCAGCAGCCAAGGCGGGTATGACCTCCACTTT TRBJ1-6 - TRBV14 -
CASSTRQDSYNEQFF TGTGCCAGCTCAACACGACAGGATTCCTACAATGAGCAGTTCTTC TRBJ2-1 - TRBV18 -
CASSYGLASGSTDTQYF TGTGCCAGCAGTTACGGCCTGGCTAGCGGAAGCACAGATACGCAGTATTTT TRBJ2-3 few TRBV6-5 TRBD2
CASSQERTAEGGYTF TGCGCCAGCAGCCAGGAAAGGACGGCGGAAGGTGGCTACACCTTC TRBJ1-2 few TRBV4-3 -
CSADNSGTGGYEQYF TGCAGTGCTGACAATTCCGGGACAGGGGGCTACGAGCAGTACTTC TRBJ2-7 - TRBV20-1 TRBD1
CSAPGTSGADTQYF TGCAGTGCTCCCGGGACTAGCGGGGCAGATACGCAGTATTTT TRBJ2-3 few TRBV20-1 TRBD2
CASSPWGQGSSYEQYF TGTGCCAGCAGCCCCTGGGGACAGGGGAGCTCCTACGAGCAGTACTTC TRBJ2-7 - TRBV12-3/TRBV12-4 TRBD1
CSVEFQVNQPQHF TGCAGCGTTGAATTCCAGGTCAATCAGCCCCAGCATTTT TRBJ1-5 few TRBV29-1 -
CSARDWRRSSNQPQHF TGCAGTGCTAGAGATTGGCGAAGAAGTAGCAATCAGCCCCAGCATTTT TRBJ1-5 - TRBV20-1 -
CASSEQVTPYEQYF TGTGCCAGCAGTGAACAGGTTACGCCCTACGAGCAGTACTTC TRBJ2-7 few TRBV25-1 -
CASSLTESGANVLTF TGTGCCAGCAGCTTAACCGAGTCTGGGGCCAACGTCCTGACTTTC TRBJ2-6 few TRBV11-3 -
CASSQDWTTSTDTQYF TGTGCCAGCAGCCAAGATTGGACCACTAGCACAGATACGCAGTATTTT TRBJ2-3 once TRBV3-1 -
CASSPGTTETQYF TGTGCCAGCAGTCCTGGGACCACGGAGACCCAGTACTTC TRBJ2-5 few TRBV12-3/TRBV12-4 -
CASGTAGTDTQYF TGTGCCAGCGGGACTGCAGGCACAGATACGCAGTATTTT TRBJ2-3 - TRBV11-2 -
CASLADRSYNEQYF TGTGCCAGTCTAGCGGATCGCTCCTACAATGAGCAGTACTTC TRBJ2-7 - TRBV10-3 TRBD2
CSAREGGGARETQYF TGCAGTGCTAGAGAGGGCGGGGGGGCCCGTGAGACCCAGTACTTC TRBJ2-5 many TRBV20-1 TRBD2
CAISELGYYEQFF TGTGCCATCAGTGAGTTGGGGTACTATGAGCAGTTCTTC TRBJ2-1 few TRBV10-3 -
CASSYQQRDTEAFF TGTGCCAGCAGTTACCAACAGAGGGACACTGAAGCTTTCTTT TRBJ1-1 few TRBV6-5 -
CASSPLGTVRGTQHF TGTGCCAGCTCACCACTGGGGACGGTTCGTGGGACCCAGCATTTT TRBJ1-5 - TRBV18 -
CASSSAGGPVTEAFF TGTGCCAGCAGCTCGGCAGGGGGCCCCGTCACTGAAGCTTTCTTT TRBJ1-1 few TRBV7-9 TRBD1
CASSLTGEDLTDTQYF TGCGCCAGCAGCCTGACGGGAGAAGACCTCACAGATACGCAGTATTTT TRBJ2-3 few TRBV5-1 -
CASSLRFTTDTQYF TGTGCCAGCAGCCTCAGGTTTACCACAGATACGCAGTATTTT TRBJ2-3 - TRBV11-1 -
CSARDFLSGELFF TGCAGTGCTAGAGATTTCCTCTCCGGGGAGCTGTTTTTT TRBJ2-2 - TRBV20-1 -
CASSYGTGASPDTQYF TGTGCCAGCAGCTACGGGACAGGGGCCTCCCCAGATACGCAGTATTTT TRBJ2-3 once TRBV7-9 TRBD1
CASSPLLVEQFF TGTGCCAGCAGCCCCCTGTTAGTTGAGCAGTTCTTC TRBJ2-1 - TRBV7-6 -
CASSVEGSAFEQYF TGTGCCAGCAGCGTAGAAGGGTCTGCCTTCGAGCAGTACTTC TRBJ2-7 - TRBV7-2 -
CASSDQGLHNNEQFF TGTGCCAGCAGCGATCAGGGACTACATAACAATGAGCAGTTCTTC TRBJ2-1 few TRBV9 TRBD2
CASSAMGARSYGYTF TGTGCCAGCAGCGCCATGGGGGCGCGAAGCTATGGCTACACCTTC TRBJ1-2 few TRBV28 -
CASSSGTEETQFF TGTGCCAGCAGCTCCGGGACAGAAGAGACCCAGTTCTTC TRBJ2-1 - TRBV7-9 TRBD1
CSVEDAEGYTF TGCAGCGTTGAAGATGCAGAGGGCTACACCTTC TRBJ1-2 - TRBV29-1 -
CASSLDGPAFQFF TGTGCCAGCAGCTTAGATGGACCGGCCTTTCAGTTCTTC TRBJ2-1 - TRBV11-3 -
CASSSMTANEQFF TGTGCCAGCAGCTCAATGACAGCTAATGAGCAGTTCTTC TRBJ2-1 - TRBV7-2 -
CASSYQTTGVGSPLHF TGTGCCAGCAGTTACCAGACGACAGGGGTTGGTTCACCCCTCCACTTT TRBJ1-6 - TRBV6-5 TRBD1
CAWRPLQGMNTEAFF TGTGCCTGGAGACCTCTGCAGGGGATGAACACTGAAGCTTTCTTT TRBJ1-1 - TRBV30 -
CAISVGDGDTQYF TGTGCCATCAGTGTTGGAGATGGAGATACGCAGTATTTT TRBJ2-3 - TRBV10-3 -
CASSSRTSGAYNEQFF TGTGCCAGCAGCTCGCGGACTAGCGGGGCTTACAATGAGCAGTTCTTC TRBJ2-1 - TRBV7-2 TRBD2
CASSRLSFQETQYF TGTGCCAGCAGCCGCCTCAGTTTCCAAGAGACCCAGTACTTC TRBJ2-5 - TRBV5-6 -
CASSQDRGTGALSGELFF TGTGCCAGCAGCCAAGATCGGGGGACAGGGGCCCTGTCCGGGGAGCTGTTTTTT TRBJ2-2 few TRBV4-2 TRBD1
CASSVPMGEQYF TGTGCCAGCAGCGTCCCGATGGGCGAGCAGTACTTC TRBJ2-7 few TRBV9 -
CASSRTGMSNQPQHF TGTGCCAGCAGTCGCACAGGGATGAGCAATCAGCCCCAGCATTTT TRBJ1-5 few TRBV28 -
CSFTSGTSYEQYF TGCAGCTTCACGTCGGGGACCTCCTACGAGCAGTACTTC TRBJ2-7 - TRBV29-1 -
CASSLAASVKETQYF TGTGCCAGCAGCTTAGCGGCTAGCGTTAAAGAGACCCAGTACTTC TRBJ2-5 few TRBV7-2 -